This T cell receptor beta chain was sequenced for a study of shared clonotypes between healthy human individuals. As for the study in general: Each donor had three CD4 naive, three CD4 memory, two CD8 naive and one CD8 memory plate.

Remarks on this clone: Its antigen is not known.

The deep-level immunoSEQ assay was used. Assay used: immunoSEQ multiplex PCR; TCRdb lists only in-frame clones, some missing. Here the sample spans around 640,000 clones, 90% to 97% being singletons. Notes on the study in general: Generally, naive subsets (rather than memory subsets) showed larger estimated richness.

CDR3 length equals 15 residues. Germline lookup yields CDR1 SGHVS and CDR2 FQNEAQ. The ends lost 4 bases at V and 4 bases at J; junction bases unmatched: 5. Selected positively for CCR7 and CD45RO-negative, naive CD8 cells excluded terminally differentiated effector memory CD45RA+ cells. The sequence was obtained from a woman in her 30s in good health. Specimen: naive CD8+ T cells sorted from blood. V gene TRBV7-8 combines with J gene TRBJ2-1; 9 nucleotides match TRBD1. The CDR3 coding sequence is TGTGCCAGCAGCTCTGGGACAGGGTCGTACAATGAGCAGTTCTTC. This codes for CASSSGTGSYNEQFF.